This T cell receptor (beta chain) appears in the sequencing data of a study of blood T cell repertoires in COVID-19. In the study's own analysis: Scientists estimated how many nucleated cells there were by amplifying reference gene primers. Produced via immunoSEQ multiplex PCR; TCRdb's table is partial and in-frame only. V and J calls and clone size are those listed in that table; D and trimming were worked out from the DNA. The table records 250,000 to 400,000 clones, approximately 90% of them present only once. Unmatched junction bases numbered 8, after V lost 5 bases and J lost 8 bases. The germline CDR1 and CDR2 sequences are SGHNT and YENEEA. The CDR3 extends over 13 amino acids.

The origin of this receptor is a woman in her twenties or thirties with COVID-19, enrolled during active disease. The chain couples TRBV11-3 to TRBJ1-1, with TRBD1 matching 7 bases. Sequencing was done on a sample of peripheral blood. CDR3 nucleotide sequence: TGTGCCAGCAGCGGACAGGTCGGCCTAGAAGCTTTCTTT. Its protein product is CASSGQVGLEAFF.